This TCR beta chain was sequenced during a study of blood T cell repertoires in COVID-19 (dated by TCRdb to the early 2020s). Study-wide context: Collaborator samples came from the United States, Italy and Spain and covered acute and convalescent phases of COVID-19. The dataset comprised deeply sampled blood TCRbeta repertoires from subjects exposed to, actively infected with, or recovered from COVID-19. The samples were drawn from two sources: the first 160 participants of the ongoing ImmuneRACE study, and over 950 subjects contributed by 6 global collaborators. Nearly every sample came with metadata listing a de-identified subject ID, COVID-19 status, age in years and sex. The prospective study material was composed of cDNA or gDNA derived from T cells, B-cell-depleted T cells, or PBMCs. Where available, HLA class I and class II types were taken from metadata supplied by the sample provider and were not determined by assay-based typing. The repertoires were released in a freely available public database intended as a resource for research on the immune response to SARS-CoV-2.

General findings and caveats noted by the study authors: The quantity of clinical and demographic metadata differed by source and by participant and was supplied without curation.

The immunoSEQ Assay, a bias-controlled multiplex PCR, was used to amplify TCRbeta CDR3 regions from genomic DNA. Under the source paper's analysis protocol: Nucleated cell counts per sample were estimated from amplification of reference gene primers within the assay. To quantify the absolute abundance of each unique TCRbeta CDR3 rearrangement, sequence reads were collapsed and filtered. For each sample, productive Simpson clonality was calculated as the square root of Simpson's diversity index across productive rearrangements. This is the immuneACCESS table as TCRdb keeps it, with only in-frame sequences that have V and J called. A part of the clones is gone; compared with another copy, unresolved V genes explain less than half, and the rest is unexplained. V, J and clone size are taken as reported in that table, and D and trimming were inferred from the DNA itself. The sample records under 150,000 clones, 88% of which are singletons. Jointly, the top ten make up more than 25% of the sample.

Unmatched junction bases come to 3, with V trimmed by 3 bases and J by 3 bases. Taken from cysteine to phenylalanine, the CDR3 has 14 residues. The kept DNA is CDR3 alone, 42 bases in frame from the first base. CDR1 LNHDA and CDR2 SQIVND were looked up in the germline V gene (reference sequence). As regards this clone: Its recognized antigen is unknown. The record has no base qualities; no much larger clone is one base away.

Collaborating institutions collected whole blood in K2EDTA tubes following their own protocols. For TCRbeta analysis, collaborator samples were shipped as frozen whole blood, as isolated PBMCs, or as DNA extracted from either sample type. Rearrangement joined TRBV19 to TRBJ2-7; 9 junctional bases match TRBD1. This sequence was found in a human donor in a cohort sampled during active COVID-19. The sample consisted of peripheral blood. The DNA sequence is given as TGTGCCAGTAGTATCGGGACAGGGAACTACGAGCAGTACTTC. Protein translation: CASSIGTGNYEQYF.